This T cell receptor beta chain was found in a study of shared clonotypes between healthy human individuals. General observations from the study: A small donor pool kept down the genetic and exposure-history diversity that was represented.

The study drew all its donors from Caucasian adults living in Nashville, Tennessee. PBMC DNA, left unsorted, was sequenced on ten immunoSEQ deep assay plates. In the study's own analysis: ImmunoSEQ gave junction-only sequences without quality scores, so filtering differed. TCRdb's copy holds only in-frame clones and misses some; the assay was immunoSEQ multiplex PCR. From that table come the V and J calls and clone size; the DNA was used to work out D and trimming. The data hold about 490,000 clones, with around 80% observed a single time. Comment on this clone: Its antigen is unidentified.

Unmatched junction bases numbered 7, after V lost 3 bases and J lost 4 bases. Looked up from germline, CDR1 is SGHRS and CDR2 is YFSETQ. This CDR3 contains 16 residues. The sequenced sample consisted of PBMCs. The J gene is TRBJ2-5, the V gene TRBV5-1, with 12 positions matching TRBD1. This receptor was identified in a woman in her 40s in good health. Some clones in this sample may be carry-over from other donors' samples. CDR3 nucleotide sequence: TGCGCCAGCAGCTCGGGGACAGGGGGCTTCGCAGAGACCCAGTACTTC. It encodes CASSSGTGGFAETQYF. Full variable domain (missing parts from reference TRBV5-1 and TRBJ2-5): KAGVTQTPRYLIKTRGQQVTLSCSPISGHRSVSWYQQTPGQGLQFLFEYFSETQRNKGNFPGRFSGRQFSNSRSEMNVSTLELGDSALYLCASSSGTGGFAETQYFGPGTRLLVL.